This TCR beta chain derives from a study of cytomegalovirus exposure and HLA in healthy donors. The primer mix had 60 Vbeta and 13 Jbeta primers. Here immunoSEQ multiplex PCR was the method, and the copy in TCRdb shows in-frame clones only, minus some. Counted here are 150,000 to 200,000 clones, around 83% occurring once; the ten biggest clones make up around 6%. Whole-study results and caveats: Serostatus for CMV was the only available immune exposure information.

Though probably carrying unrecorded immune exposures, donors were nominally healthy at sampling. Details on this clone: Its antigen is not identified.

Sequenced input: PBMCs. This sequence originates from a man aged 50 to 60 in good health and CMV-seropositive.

The CDR3 protein is CASSVQGGQPQHF. CDR3 coding DNA: TGTGCCAGCAGTGTACAGGGCGGCCAGCCCCAGCATTTT. This chain uses TRBV2 with TRBJ1-5; the D gene is possibly TRBD1 (6 bases). Germline CDR1 and CDR2: SNHLY and FYNNEI. The CDR3 is made up of 13 amino acids. The germline V and J ends were trimmed by 4 bases and 7 bases, with 11 bases remaining between them.